Detailed here is one TCR beta chain. This sample stems from a study of CD8 T cells in Susac syndrome. V lost 1 base and J 5 bases, leaving 17 bases between the germline ends. The CDR3 is 16 amino acids. Germline CDR1 and CDR2: LGHNA and YNFKEQ. Random-hexamer reverse transcription was applied to roughly 0.5 to 1 ug RNA. TCRdb used MiXCR to reprocess the immunoSEQ multiplex PCR reads, holding one entry per CDR3 protein. Of about 200,000 distinct CDR3 sequences in the sample, around 95% are singletons; the top ten hold about 0.08%. The multiple sclerosis controls were treatment-naive patients, and their relapsing-remitting disease was stable or active.

The chain recombines TRBV4-2 with TRBJ1-1; perhaps TRBD1 as D (6 bases). The sequencing sample was made of CD4+ T cells from PBMCs. This TCR derives from a human donor with multiple sclerosis. This chain's CDR3 is CASSQAATGATTEAFF. The CDR3 bases are TGTGCCAGCAGCCAAGCGGCGACGGGGGCTACGACTGAAGCTTTCTTT.